These 28 T cell receptor beta chains were sequenced from one sample in a study of T cells in Graves' hyperthyroidism and ophthalmopathy. Authors of the study amplified TCR beta CDR3 regions from RNA transcripts. The study used the HTBI primer set for a first-round RT-PCR of the TCR CDR3. TCRdb called the multiplex PCR reads again in MiXCR, with one record for every CDR3 protein. The repertoire has a few hundred thousand distinct CDR3 sequences, about 14% of them found once; the top ten carry around 20%. The sample comprised blood. These receptors originate from a woman aged 25-40 years with Graves' ophthalmopathy.

This clonotype showed up just a few times. One end of the junction does not line up with germline, which may come from a read error. The gene calls are TRBV20-1 and TRBJ2-7; D could derive from TRBD1 or TRBD2 (5 bases each). This CDR3 is built from 16 residues. Germline V gene sequence: CDR1 DFQATT, CDR2 SNEGSKA (reference sequence). As DNA, the CDR3 is TGCAGTGCAAGAGCTAACGGGGCTTTTGGTTTCTACGAGCAGTACTTC. This encodes CSARANGAFGFYEQYF.

This clonotype turned up a few times. The J gene is TRBJ1-5, the V gene TRBV12-3 or TRBV12-4; D uncertain. V lost 3 bases and J lost 5, with 5 bases in between. The CDR3 totals 12 residues. Written as DNA, the CDR3 is TGTGCCAGCAGTTTCGTGGATCAGCCCCAGCATTTT. Amino acid sequence: CASSFVDQPQHF.

This clonotype has a count of ten or more. The genes are TRBV7-2 and TRBJ2-1; the match to TRBD2 covers 11 bases. Germline V gene sequence: CDR1 SGHTA, CDR2 FQGNSA. CDR3 length: 15 residues. V gave up 3 bases and J gave up 9 bases; unmatched junction bases: 7. The CDR3 DNA reads as TGTGCCAGCAGCTTCTTAACTAGCGGGGGTTCTGAGCAGTTCTTC. Protein sequence: CASSFLTSGGSEQFF.

The J gene is TRBJ2-2, the V gene TRBV5-4; maybe TRBD1 (6 bases). Trimming took 0 bases from V and 6 from J, leaving 12 bases between them. The CDR3 totals 15 residues. The germline V gene has CDR1 SGHNT and CDR2 YYREEE (reference sequence). CDR3 loop: CASSLVQGPSGELFF. Written as DNA, the CDR3 is TGTGCCAGCAGCTTGGTCCAGGGGCCTTCCGGGGAGCTGTTTTTT.

This clonotype appeared many times. The V gene is TRBV28, the J gene TRBJ1-6; no clear D gene. This CDR3 spans 14 amino acids. Trimming removed 6 bases from V and 7 bases from J, with 13 bases in between. In germline, CDR1 is MDHEN, CDR2 SYDVKM. The CDR3 spells CASRLRSYNSPLHF. CDR3 nucleotide sequence: TGTGCCAGCAGACTCAGATCTTACAATTCACCCCTCCACTTT.

This clonotype appeared a few times. This sequence joins TRBV4-1 and TRBJ2-2; D might be TRBD1 (5 bases). This CDR3 region has 15 residues. The V gene lost 0 bases and the J gene lost 7 bases, with 12 bases spanning the gap. Germline V gene data show CDR1 as MGHRA and CDR2 as YSYEKL. CDR3 in DNA: TGCGCCAGCAGCCAAGATATCAGGGAAGGCGGGGAGCTGTTTTTT. It codes for CASSQDIREGGELFF.

The J gene is TRBJ2-3, the V gene TRBV2; weak D call: TRBD1 (5 bases). CDR1 and CDR2 from the germline V gene are SNHLY and FYNNEI. The CDR3 sequence is 16 residues long. The V end was cut by 5 bases, the J end by 2 bases, with 17 bases between. CDR3 amino acids: CASSQPGHCATDTQYF. The CDR3 DNA sequence: TGTGCCAGCAGTCAGCCAGGACACTGCGCCACAGATACGCAGTATTTT.

The sample holds many counts of this clonotype. The V gene is TRBV28, the J gene TRBJ1-1, with no clear D. CDR1 MDHEN and CDR2 SYDVKM come from the germline V gene. Trimming cost V 3 bases and J 0 bases, with 8 bases left between them. The CDR3 runs to 14 residues. CDR3 DNA: TGTGCCAGCAGTTTGGTGTCAGTGAACACTGAAGCTTTCTTT. This gives the protein CASSLVSVNTEAFF.

This clonotype was seen at least ten times. V and J are TRBV28 and TRBJ1-1, with D maybe TRBD1 (5 bases). From germline, CDR1 is MDHEN and CDR2 SYDVKM. The CDR3 runs 16 residues. V was pared by 3 bases and J by 5 bases, with 19 bases between. The CDR3 loop reads CASSFGGREGRTEAFF. In nucleotides, the CDR3 is TGTGCCAGCAGTTTCGGGGGACGGGAGGGGAGGACTGAAGCTTTCTTT.

The chain uses TRBV2 and TRBJ2-2; D gene unclear. Germline lookup yields CDR1 SNHLY and CDR2 FYNNEI. The CDR3 runs to 14 residues. Between the trimmed V and J ends, which lost 8 bases and 5 bases, there was a span of 15 bases. The CDR3 region has the DNA TGTGCCAGCGACCCGGTCCCTCCGACCGGGGAGCTGTTTTTT. This codes for CASDPVPPTGELFF.

The V and J genes are TRBV5-8 and TRBJ2-1, with TRBD1 identical over 8 bases. The length of the CDR3 is 17 residues. After removal of 2 bases from V and 5 bases from J, the junction contained 12 bases not matched to a gene. Germline CDR1 is SGHTS and CDR2 is YDEGEE. CDR3 sequence (DNA): TGTGCCAGCAGCTTTAATCAACGGACAGGGTTAAACAATGAGCAGTTCTTC. It yields the protein CASSFNQRTGLNNEQFF.

This clonotype has a count of ten or more. The chain links TRBV7-2 to TRBJ2-5; the D gene could be TRBD1 or TRBD2 (6 bases each). Germline values: CDR1 SGHTA, CDR2 FQGNSA. The germline V and J ends were trimmed by 8 bases and 5 bases, with 15 bases remaining between them. The CDR3 consists of 13 residues. Here the CDR3 reads CASQRGVVETQYF. As DNA, the CDR3 is TGTGCCAGCCAAAGGGGGGTGGTGGAGACCCAGTACTTC.

This clonotype was counted at least ten times. The chain employs TRBV12-3 or TRBV12-4 and TRBJ2-2; D gene uncertain. V was trimmed by 7 bases and J by 4 bases, leaving 7 bases between them. The CDR3 totals 12 residues. Here the CDR3 reads CASKLITGELFF. Written as DNA, the CDR3 is TGTGCCAGCAAGTTGATCACCGGGGAGCTGTTTTTT.

About this clonotype itself: This clone may be a read error of a much larger clone one base away. The chain uses TRBV2 and TRBJ1-2; D remains ambiguous. The CDR3 length is 12 residues. From germline, CDR1 is SNHLY and CDR2 FYNNEI. The CDR3 loop reads CASSEEKYDYTF. The CDR3 DNA sequence: TGTGCCAGCAGTGAGGAGAAATATGACTACACCTTC. The full variable domain, with the rest looked up from reference TRBV2 and TRBJ1-2, is EPEVTQTPSHQVTQMGQEVILRCVPISNHLYFYWYRQILGQKVEFLVSFYNNEISEKSEIFDDQFSVERPDGSNFTLKIRSTKLEDSAMYFCASSEEKYDYTFGSGTRLTVV.

This clonotype has at least ten counts. This chain uses TRBV2 with TRBJ2-3; D possibly corresponds to TRBD2 (7 bases). Germline CDR1 SNHLY, CDR2 FYNNEI. With 3 bases removed from V and 3 bases from J, the gap between germline ends came to 16 bases. The CDR3 loop spans 16 amino acids. The CDR3 loop reads CASSERGGGETDTQYF. In nucleotides, the CDR3 is TGTGCCAGCAGTGAGAGAGGGGGGGGTGAGACAGATACGCAGTATTTT.

The table lists this clonotype with many counts. The chain recombines TRBV28 with TRBJ1-5; a weak D match, TRBD1 (6 bases). The CDR3 totals 13 residues. CDR1 and CDR2 (germline): MDHEN, SYDVKM. V lost 4 bases and J 6 bases, leaving 10 bases between the germline ends. The CDR3 DNA is TGTGCCAGCAGTTCGGCGGGGGCTCAGCCCCAGCATTTT. Translating it yields CASSSAGAQPQHF.

This clonotype showed up many times. The V call is TRBV29-1, the J call TRBJ2-7, with D possibly matching TRBD2 (6 bases). V lost 4 bases and J lost 3, with 13 bases in between. CDR1 is SQVTM, CDR2 ANQGSEA, per germline. The CDR3 has 13 residues. The CDR3 DNA reads as TGCAGCGTTGGAAGTAGCGGAAACTACGAGCAGTACTTC. Amino acid sequence: CSVGSSGNYEQYF.

The V call is TRBV5-1, the J call TRBJ2-7, with D hard to call. This CDR3 has 13 amino acids. The V gene lost 0 bases and the J gene lost 5 bases, with 9 bases spanning the gap. Germline CDR1 is SGHRS and CDR2 is YFSETQ. CDR3 amino acids: CASSLVVGNEQYF. In DNA form, the CDR3 reads TGCGCCAGCAGCTTGGTAGTGGGGAACGAGCAGTACTTC.

This chain joins TRBV19 and TRBJ1-5; TRBD1 matches at 8 bases. V gave up 3 bases and J gave up 5 bases; unmatched junction bases: 6. Germline CDR1 is LNHDA and CDR2 is SQIVND (reference sequence). The CDR3 is made up of 15 amino acids. CDR3 protein: CASSITAGGDQPQHF. The CDR3 nucleotides read TGTGCCAGTAGTATCACAGCAGGGGGCGATCAGCCCCAGCATTTT. Using reference TRBV19 and TRBJ1-5 for the parts outside the CDR3, the full variable domain is DGGITQSPKYLFRKEGQNVTLSCEQNLNHDAMYWYRQDPGQGLRLIYYSQIVNDFQKGDIAEGYSVSREKKESFPLTVTSAQKNPTAFYLCASSITAGGDQPQHFGDGTRLSIL.

The sample holds many counts of this clonotype. The rearrangement links TRBV12-3 or TRBV12-4 to TRBJ2-5; 12 positions agree with TRBD2. There are 18 residues in the CDR3. Trimming removed 5 bases from V and 0 bases from J; junction bases left unmatched: 10. CDR3 region: CASSIRGLAGNNQETQYF. The CDR3 DNA reads TGTGCCAGCAGTATAAGAGGACTAGCGGGGAATAACCAAGAGACCCAGTACTTC.

This clonotype was counted ten times or more. V and J are TRBV30 and TRBJ1-1; D unclear. The CDR3 is 11 amino acids. CDR1 GTSNPN and CDR2 SVGIG come from the germline V gene (reference sequence). The germline V and J ends were trimmed by 0 bases and 8 bases, with 7 bases remaining between them. The CDR3 here is CAWSVYSEAFF. CDR3 nucleotide sequence: TGTGCCTGGAGTGTATACAGCGAAGCTTTCTTT.

This clonotype was observed at least ten times. V usage is TRBV13 and J usage is TRBJ2-1; 8 nucleotides agree with TRBD2. The CDR3 has 16 amino acids. Trimming cost V 5 bases and J 9 bases; bases outside gene matches: 15. Germline CDR1 reads PRHDT; CDR2 reads FYEKMQ (reference sequence). Here the CDR3 DNA reads TGTGCCAGCAGCCCGTCTATAGCGGGGAGATTGGGTGAGCAGTTCTTC. This sequence encodes CASSPSIAGRLGEQFF.

This clonotype has ten or more counts. The CDR3 loop is CATLIPGQSNTEAFF. The CDR3 DNA reads as TGTGCCACGTTAATACCGGGACAGTCAAACACTGAAGCTTTCTTT. This sequence joins TRBV10-3 and TRBJ1-1; TRBD1 matches 7 bases. The CDR3 has 15 residues. Trimming took 10 bases from V and 2 from J; bases not matched to a gene: 13. Per the germline V gene, CDR1 is ENHRY and CDR2 is SYGVKD.

This clonotype was seen many times. V gene TRBV2 combines with J gene TRBJ2-5; D not resolved. The germline gives CDR1 SNHLY, CDR2 FYNNEI. V was shortened by 7 bases and J by 3 bases, with 9 bases between the two germline ends. The CDR3 spans 12 residues. This CDR3 is CASMLLEETQYF. DNA for the CDR3: TGTGCCAGCATGCTCCTGGAAGAGACCCAGTACTTC.

This clonotype has a count of ten or more. V is TRBV30 and J is TRBJ1-5; 8 bases agree with TRBD1. Germline loops: CDR1 GTSNPN, CDR2 SVGIG (reference sequence). V lost 0 bases to trimming and J lost 6 bases; unmatched junction nucleotides: 4. The CDR3 length is 14 residues. The CDR3 DNA sequence: TGTGCCTGGAGTGTGCCAGGGGGCGGTCAGCCCCAGCATTTT. Encoded protein: CAWSVPGGGQPQHF.

The chain carries TRBV11-3 and TRBJ2-3; 7 bases match TRBD2. CDR1 SGHNT and CDR2 YENEEA come from the germline V gene. Trimming removed 5 bases from V and 5 bases from J; junction bases left unmatched: 13. This CDR3 comprises 16 residues. This CDR3 is CASSLGTTQTGDTQYF. The DNA for the CDR3 is TGTGCCAGCAGCCTAGGGACTACCCAAACGGGAGATACGCAGTATTTT.

The chain recombines TRBV18 with TRBJ2-1, with D unclear. CDR3 length: 14 residues. CDR1 and CDR2 (germline): KGHSH, LQKENI. V was shortened by 1 base and J by 4 bases, with 8 bases between the two germline ends. The chain's CDR3 is CASSPQTLYNEQFF. CDR3 nucleotides: TGTGCCAGCTCACCACAGACCTTATACAATGAGCAGTTCTTC.

This clonotype was seen ten or more times. The chain links TRBV7-9 to TRBJ1-2; D remains unclear. The germline gives CDR1 SEHNR, CDR2 FQNEAQ (reference sequence). The V end was cut by 5 bases, the J end by 1 base, with 14 bases between. The CDR3 spans 15 residues. CDR3 amino acids: CASSPLTWINYGYTF. Here the CDR3 DNA reads TGTGCCAGCAGCCCACTTACATGGATTAACTATGGCTACACCTTC.